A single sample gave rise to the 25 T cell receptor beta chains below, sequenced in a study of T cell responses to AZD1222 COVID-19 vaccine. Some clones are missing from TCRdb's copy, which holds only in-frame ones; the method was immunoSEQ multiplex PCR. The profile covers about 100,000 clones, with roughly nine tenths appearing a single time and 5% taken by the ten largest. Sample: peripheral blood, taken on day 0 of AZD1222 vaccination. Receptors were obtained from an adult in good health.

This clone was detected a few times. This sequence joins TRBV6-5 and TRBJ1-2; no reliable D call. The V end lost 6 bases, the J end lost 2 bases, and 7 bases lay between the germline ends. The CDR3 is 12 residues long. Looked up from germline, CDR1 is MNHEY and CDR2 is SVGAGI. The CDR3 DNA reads TGTGCCAGCAGCGACCCAAACTATGGCTACACCTTC. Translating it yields CASSDPNYGYTF.

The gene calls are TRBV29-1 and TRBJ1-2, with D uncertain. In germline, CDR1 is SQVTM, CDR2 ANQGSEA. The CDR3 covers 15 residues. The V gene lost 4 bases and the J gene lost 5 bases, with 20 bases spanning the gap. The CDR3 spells CSVGFPGRTSYGYTF. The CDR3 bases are TGCAGCGTTGGGTTCCCGGGCCGTACGTCTTATGGCTACACCTTC. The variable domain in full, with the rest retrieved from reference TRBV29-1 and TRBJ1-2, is SAVISQKPSRDICQRGTSLTIQCQVDSQVTMMFWYRQQPGQSLTLIATANQGSEATYESGFVIDKFPISRPNLTFSTLTVSNMSPEDSSIYLCSVGFPGRTSYGYTFGSGTRLTVV.

For the CDR3, the DNA is TGTGCCAGCAGGACAGGGAGTCAGCCCCAGCATTTT. As protein: CASRTGSQPQHF. This chain uses TRBV6-5 with TRBJ1-5; TRBD1 aligns across 7 bases. The length of the CDR3 is 12 residues. Trimming at V came to 6 bases and at J to 6 bases, leaving 2 bases not matched to a gene. Germline V CDR1 and CDR2: MNHEY, SVGAGI.

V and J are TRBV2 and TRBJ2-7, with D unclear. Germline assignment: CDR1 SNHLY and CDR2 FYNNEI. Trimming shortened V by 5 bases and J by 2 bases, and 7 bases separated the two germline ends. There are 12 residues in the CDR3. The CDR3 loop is CASSWQAYEQYF. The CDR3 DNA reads TGTGCCAGCAGTTGGCAGGCCTACGAGCAGTACTTC.

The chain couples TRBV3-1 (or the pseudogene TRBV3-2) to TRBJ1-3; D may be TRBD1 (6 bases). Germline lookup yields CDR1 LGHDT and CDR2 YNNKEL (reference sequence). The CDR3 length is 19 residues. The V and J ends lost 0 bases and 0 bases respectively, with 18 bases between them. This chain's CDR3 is CASSQDPRGAESSGNTIYF. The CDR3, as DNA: TGTGCCAGCAGCCAAGATCCCAGGGGCGCGGAGAGCTCTGGAAACACCATATATTTT.

DNA of the CDR3: TGTGCCAGCAGTGATTACAGTGGTGTCACTGAAGCTTTCTTT. It is translated as CASSDYSGVTEAFF. The rearrangement joins TRBV6-1 to TRBJ1-1; D remains unclear. The CDR3 is made up of 14 amino acids. The germline V gene encodes CDR1 MNHNS and CDR2 SASEGT. V gave up 3 bases and J gave up 4 bases, with 12 bases separating them.

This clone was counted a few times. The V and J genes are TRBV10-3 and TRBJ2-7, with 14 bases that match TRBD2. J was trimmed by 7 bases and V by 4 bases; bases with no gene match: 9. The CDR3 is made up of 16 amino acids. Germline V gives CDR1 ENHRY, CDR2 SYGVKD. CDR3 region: CAISAPGTSGSREQYF. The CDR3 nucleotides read TGTGCCATCAGTGCGCCCGGGACTAGCGGGAGTCGAGAGCAGTACTTC.

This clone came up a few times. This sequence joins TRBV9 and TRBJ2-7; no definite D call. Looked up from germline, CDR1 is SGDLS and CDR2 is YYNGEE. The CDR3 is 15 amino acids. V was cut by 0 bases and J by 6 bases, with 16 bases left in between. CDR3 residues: CASSVGPTVVGEQYF. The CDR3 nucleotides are TGTGCCAGCAGCGTAGGCCCCACGGTCGTTGGCGAGCAGTACTTC.

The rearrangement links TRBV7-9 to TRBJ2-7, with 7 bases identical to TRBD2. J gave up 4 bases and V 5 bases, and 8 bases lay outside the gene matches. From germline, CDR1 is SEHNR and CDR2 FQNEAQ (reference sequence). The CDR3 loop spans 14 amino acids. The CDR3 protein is CASSQEREPYEQYF. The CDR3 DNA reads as TGTGCCAGCAGCCAGGAGCGGGAACCATACGAGCAGTACTTC.

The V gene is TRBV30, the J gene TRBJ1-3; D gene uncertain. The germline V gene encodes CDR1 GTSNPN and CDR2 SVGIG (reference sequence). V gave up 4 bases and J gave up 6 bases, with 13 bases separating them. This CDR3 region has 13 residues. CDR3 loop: CAWTEGRINTIYF. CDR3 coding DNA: TGTGCCTGGACGGAGGGAAGGATAAACACCATATATTTT.

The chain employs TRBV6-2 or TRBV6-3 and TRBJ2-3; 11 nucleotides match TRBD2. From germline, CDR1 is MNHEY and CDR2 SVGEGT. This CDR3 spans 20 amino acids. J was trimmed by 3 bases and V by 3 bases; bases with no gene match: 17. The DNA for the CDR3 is TGTGCCAGCAGTTATGCCCGATTCCGACTAGCGGGGAGATGGACAGATACGCAGTATTTT. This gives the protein CASSYARFRLAGRWTDTQYF.

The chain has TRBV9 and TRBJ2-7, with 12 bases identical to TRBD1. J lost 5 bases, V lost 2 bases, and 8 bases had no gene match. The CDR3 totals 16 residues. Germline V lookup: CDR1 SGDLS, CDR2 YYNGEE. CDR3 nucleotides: TGTGCCAGCAGCGTGGGAGTGGGACAGGGGGCCGACGAGCAGTACTTC. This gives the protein CASSVGVGQGADEQYF.

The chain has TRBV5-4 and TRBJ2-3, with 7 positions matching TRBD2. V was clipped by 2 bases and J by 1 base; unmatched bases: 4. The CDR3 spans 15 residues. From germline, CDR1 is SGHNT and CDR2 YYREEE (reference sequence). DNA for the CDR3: TGTGCCAGCAGCTTTGGCGGGGGACGCACAGATACGCAGTATTTT. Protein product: CASSFGGGRTDTQYF.

The CDR3 protein is CASSDGDRRLLTEAFF. The CDR3 DNA follows: TGTGCCAGCAGCGACGGGGACAGACGACTACTCACTGAAGCTTTCTTT. This sequence joins TRBV9 and TRBJ1-1; TRBD1 aligns across 7 bases. The CDR3 spans 16 residues. CDR1 is SGDLS and CDR2 is YYNGEE in the germline V gene. Losses at the gene ends were 3 bases for V and 4 bases for J; bases not matched to a gene: 12.

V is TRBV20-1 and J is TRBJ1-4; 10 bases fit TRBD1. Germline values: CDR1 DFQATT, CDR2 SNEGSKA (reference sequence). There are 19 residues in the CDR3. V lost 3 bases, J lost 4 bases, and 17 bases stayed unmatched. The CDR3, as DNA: TGCAGTGCTAGTGGTGGGACAGGGGTCCCACCGGTCCTTAATGAAAAACTGTTTTTT. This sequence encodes CSASGGTGVPPVLNEKLFF.

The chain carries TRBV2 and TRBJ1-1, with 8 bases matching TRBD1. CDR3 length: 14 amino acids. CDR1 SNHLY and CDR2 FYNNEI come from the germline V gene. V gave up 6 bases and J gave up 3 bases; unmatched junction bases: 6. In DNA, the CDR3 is TGTGCCAGCAGAAACCAGGGGGCGTACACTGAAGCTTTCTTT. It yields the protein CASRNQGAYTEAFF.

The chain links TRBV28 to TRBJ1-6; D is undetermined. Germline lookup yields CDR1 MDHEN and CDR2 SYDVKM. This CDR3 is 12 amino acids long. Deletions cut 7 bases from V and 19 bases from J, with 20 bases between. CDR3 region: CASTDGYSPGHF. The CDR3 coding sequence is TGTGCCAGCACGGACGGATATTCACCCGGGCACTTT.

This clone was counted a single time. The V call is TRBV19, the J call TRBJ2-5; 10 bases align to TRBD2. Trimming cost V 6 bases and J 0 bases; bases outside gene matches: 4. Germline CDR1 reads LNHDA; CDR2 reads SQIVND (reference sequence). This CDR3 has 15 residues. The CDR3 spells CASSLSGGNQETQYF. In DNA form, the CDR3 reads TGTGCCAGTAGCCTTAGCGGGGGGAACCAAGAGACCCAGTACTTC. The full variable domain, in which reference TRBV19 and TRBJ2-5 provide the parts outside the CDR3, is DGGITQSPKYLFRKEGQNVTLSCEQNLNHDAMYWYRQDPGQGLRLIYYSQIVNDFQKGDIAEGYSVSREKKESFPLTVTSAQKNPTAFYLCASSLSGGNQETQYFGPGTRLLVL.

As DNA, the CDR3 is TGTGCCATCAGTGAATCGAGCGGGAGTCCAGATACGCAGTATTTT. It encodes CAISESSGSPDTQYF. This chain uses TRBV10-3 with TRBJ2-3; 8 bases align to TRBD2. The CDR3 is 15 residues long. Germline-derived CDR1 and CDR2 are ENHRY and SYGVKD. The trim removed 3 bases at V and 4 bases at J, leaving 6 bases unmatched.

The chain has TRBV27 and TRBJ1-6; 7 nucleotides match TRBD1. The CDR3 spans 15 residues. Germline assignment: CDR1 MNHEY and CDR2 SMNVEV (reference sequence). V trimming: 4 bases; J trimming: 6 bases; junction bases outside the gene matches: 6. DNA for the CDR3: TGTGCCAGCAGTTCCCCGACAGGGAGTAATTCACCCCTCCACTTT. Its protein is CASSSPTGSNSPLHF.

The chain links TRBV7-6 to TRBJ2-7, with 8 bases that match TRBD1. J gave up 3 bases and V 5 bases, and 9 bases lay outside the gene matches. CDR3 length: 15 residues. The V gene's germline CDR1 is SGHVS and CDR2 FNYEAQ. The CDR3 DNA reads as TGTGCCAGCAGCCCAATCAGGGGGCCCGACTACGAGCAGTACTTC. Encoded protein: CASSPIRGPDYEQYF.

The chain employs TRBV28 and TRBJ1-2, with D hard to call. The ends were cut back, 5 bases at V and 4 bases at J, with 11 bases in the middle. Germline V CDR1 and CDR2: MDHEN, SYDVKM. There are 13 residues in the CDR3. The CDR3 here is CASSLSGPYGYTF. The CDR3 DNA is TGTGCCAGCAGTCTATCAGGTCCCTATGGCTACACCTTC.

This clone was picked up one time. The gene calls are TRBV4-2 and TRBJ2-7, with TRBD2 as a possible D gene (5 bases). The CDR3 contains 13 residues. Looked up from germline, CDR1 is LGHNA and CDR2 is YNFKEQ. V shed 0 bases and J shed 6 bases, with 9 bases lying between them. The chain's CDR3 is CASSQDQEGEQYF. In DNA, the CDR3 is TGTGCCAGCAGCCAAGATCAAGAGGGCGAGCAGTACTTC.

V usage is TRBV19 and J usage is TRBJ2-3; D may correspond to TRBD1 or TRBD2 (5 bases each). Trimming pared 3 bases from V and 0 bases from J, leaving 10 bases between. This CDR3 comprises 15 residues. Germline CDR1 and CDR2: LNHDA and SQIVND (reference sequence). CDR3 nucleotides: TGTGCCAGTAGTATCGGGACGACTAGCACAGATACGCAGTATTTT. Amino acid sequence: CASSIGTTSTDTQYF.

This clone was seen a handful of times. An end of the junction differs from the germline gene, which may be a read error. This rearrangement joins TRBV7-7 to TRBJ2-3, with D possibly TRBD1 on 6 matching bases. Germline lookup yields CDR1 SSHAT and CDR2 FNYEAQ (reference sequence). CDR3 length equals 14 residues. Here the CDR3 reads CASSLDRSTDTQYF. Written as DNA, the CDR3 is TGTGCTAGCAGCTTGGACAGAAGCACAGATACGCAGTATTTT.